The 29 T cell receptor beta chains reported below all come from one sample, sequenced in a study of control samples from healthy donors and cancer patients. Profiled with immunoSEQ multiplex PCR; TCRdb holds only in-frame clones, not every one. The table lists 80,000 to 100,000 clones, 70% to 80% of them singletons. The source material was blood. These receptors all come from a woman aged 25 to 45 in good health.

This clone has only one observation. CDR3 bases: TGTGCCAGCTCACCTTCCAGGGGCAGCACCGGGGAGCTGTTTTTT. Amino acid sequence: CASSPSRGSTGELFF. The chain employs TRBV18 and TRBJ2-2; tentative D call: TRBD1 (6 bases). The V gene's germline CDR1 is KGHSH and CDR2 LQKENI. Trimming pared 3 bases from V and 4 bases from J, leaving 12 bases between. CDR3 length: 15 amino acids.

The chain is built from TRBV4-1 and TRBJ1-3; D gene unclear. The V and J ends lost 0 bases and 0 bases respectively, with 6 bases between them. Germline CDR1 and CDR2: MGHRA and YSYEKL. The CDR3 covers 15 residues. CDR3 in amino acids: CASSQEDSSGNTIYF. The DNA for the CDR3 is TGCGCCAGCAGCCAAGAAGATAGCTCTGGAAACACCATATATTTT.

The CDR3 loop is CATSDFGQGGPGELFF. Written as DNA, the CDR3 is TGTGCCACCAGTGATTTCGGCCAGGGAGGTCCCGGGGAGCTGTTTTTT. The gene calls are TRBV24-1 and TRBJ2-2, with D perhaps TRBD2 (6 bases). V lost 1 base and J 6 bases, leaving 14 bases between the germline ends. Germline assignment: CDR1 KGHDR and CDR2 SFDVKD. The CDR3 spans 16 residues.

This clone turned up a few times. The DNA for the CDR3 is TGTGCCAGCACGCGAGTCGCTTCACCCCTCCACTTT. Translation gives CASTRVASPLHF. This chain uses TRBV2 with TRBJ1-6; D is ambiguous. Deletions cut 7 bases from V and 9 bases from J, with 10 bases between. This CDR3 comprises 12 residues. Germline loops: CDR1 SNHLY, CDR2 FYNNEI.

The V call is TRBV5-8, the J call TRBJ2-6; no firm D call. The length of the CDR3 is 17 residues. V lost 4 bases to trimming and J lost 0 bases, with 14 bases between them. Germline CDR1 SGHTS, CDR2 YDEGEE. This CDR3 is CASSPRTSFSGANVLTF. The CDR3 DNA reads as TGTGCCAGCAGCCCCCGGACCAGTTTCTCTGGGGCCAACGTCCTGACTTTC.

The V call is TRBV6-2 or TRBV6-3, the J call TRBJ2-5; 10 nucleotides align to TRBD2. This CDR3 is 16 amino acids long. Germline loops: CDR1 MNHEY, CDR2 SVGEGT. V gave up 4 bases and J gave up 4 bases; unmatched junction bases: 9. The CDR3 is CASSSSGGYSPETQYF. DNA for the CDR3: TGTGCCAGCAGTTCTAGCGGGGGTTACTCCCCAGAGACCCAGTACTTC.

The chain couples TRBV6-5 to TRBJ1-2; D uncertain. With 2 bases removed from V and 1 base from J, the gap between germline ends came to 5 bases. This CDR3 comprises 13 residues. Per germline, CDR1 MNHEY and CDR2 SVGAGI. CDR3 nucleotides: TGTGCCAGCAGTTACGAGATTAACTATGGCTACACCTTC. It yields the protein CASSYEINYGYTF.

The chain employs TRBV6-6 and TRBJ1-1, with TRBD1 matching 12 bases. V shed 2 bases, J shed 7 bases, and the junction held 8 bases outside the gene matches. Germline lookup yields CDR1 MNHNY and CDR2 SVGAGI (reference sequence). This CDR3 has 16 residues. The CDR3 is CASSYRDRGPGSEAFF. The CDR3 coding sequence is TGTGCCAGCAGTTACCGGGACAGGGGGCCTGGTAGTGAAGCTTTCTTT.

This clone was counted once. This rearrangement joins TRBV2 to TRBJ1-3; D gene unclear. The V end was cut by 11 bases, the J end by 4 bases, with 6 bases between. In germline, CDR1 is SNHLY, CDR2 FYNNEI. The CDR3 loop spans 10 amino acids. The CDR3 nucleotides read TGTGCCTCGGGGGGAAACACCATATATTTT. Translated: CASGGNTIYF.

The rearrangement uses TRBV11-3 and TRBJ1-6, with D uncertain. CDR3 length: 14 amino acids. V was pared by 1 base and J by 4 bases, with 5 bases between. Germline V gene sequence: CDR1 SGHNT, CDR2 YENEEA. CDR3 amino acids: CASSLGLYNSPLHF. The DNA of the CDR3 is TGTGCCAGCAGCTTAGGACTGTATAATTCACCCCTCCACTTT.

The chain links TRBV4-1 to TRBJ1-6; a weak D match, TRBD1 (6 bases). CDR3 size: 14 residues. Trimming removed 2 bases at V and 8 bases at J, with 10 bases between. CDR1 is MGHRA and CDR2 is YSYEKL in the germline V gene. The CDR3 DNA reads TGCGCCAGCAGCCAAAAACAGGGTGATTCACCCCTCCACTTT. It is translated as CASSQKQGDSPLHF.

This chain links TRBV12-3 or TRBV12-4 with TRBJ1-2; D gene unclear. The CDR3 contains 13 residues. Trimming left V 5 bases short and J 3 bases short, with 10 bases between. DNA of the CDR3: TGTGCCAGCAGTCGGAATACTGACTATGGCTACACCTTC. Amino acids: CASSRNTDYGYTF.

V usage is TRBV21-1 and J usage is TRBJ2-5; no check of the table's D call, TRBD2, against the DNA was made. TRBV21-1 is labeled a pseudogene. The CDR3 runs to 19 residues. The CDR3 spells CASSKVGGFDGGAPETQYF. CDR3 coding DNA: TGTGCCAGCAGCAAAGTTGGTGGTTTTGACGGGGGGGCCCCAGAGACCCAGTACTTC.

The V and J genes are TRBV4-3 and TRBJ1-1; 9 bases line up with TRBD1. The CDR3 is 16 amino acids. In germline, CDR1 is LGHNA, CDR2 YSLEER. Unmatched junction bases numbered 9, after V lost 4 bases and J lost 3 bases. CDR3 loop: CASSLQQGAQDTEAFF. The CDR3 DNA reads as TGCGCCAGCAGCCTTCAACAGGGGGCTCAGGACACTGAAGCTTTCTTT.

The CDR3 protein is CASSAAGAYEQYF. CDR3 DNA: TGTGCCAGCAGCGCGGCAGGGGCCTACGAGCAGTACTTC. This chain links TRBV27 with TRBJ2-7; D is perhaps TRBD1 (6 bases). The CDR3 covers 13 residues. Germline values: CDR1 MNHEY, CDR2 SMNVEV (reference sequence). Trimming pared 6 bases from V and 2 bases from J, leaving 11 bases between.

This clone has just a few counts. The chain has TRBV6-5 and TRBJ1-2; D might be TRBD1 (5 bases). In germline, CDR1 is MNHEY, CDR2 SVGAGI. Trimming took 5 bases from V and 10 from J, leaving 14 bases between them. This CDR3 has 12 amino acids. Written as DNA, the CDR3 is TGTGCCAGCAGTCCCCCGGAGGGGATCTACACCTTC. This translates into CASSPPEGIYTF.

V is TRBV11-3 and J is TRBJ2-2; no reliable D call. This CDR3 region has 16 residues. Germline V gene lookup returns CDR1 SGHNT and CDR2 YENEEA. Trimming removed 1 base from V and 5 bases from J, with 14 bases in between. The CDR3 region has the DNA TGTGCCAGCAGCTTAGGGTCGGGCAGACTGACCGGGGAGCTGTTTTTT. Protein product: CASSLGSGRLTGELFF.

In its sample, this clone was seen a few times. The chain couples TRBV5-6 to TRBJ1-3, with a possible D match to TRBD1 (5 bases). Looked up from germline, CDR1 is SGHDT and CDR2 is YYEEEE. Trimming stripped 4 bases from V and 8 bases from J, with 16 bases between. The CDR3 has 14 amino acids. CDR3 amino acids: CASSPGLGLDTIYF. CDR3 sequence (DNA): TGTGCCAGCAGCCCGGGACTGGGCCTGGACACCATATATTTT. The full variable domain, rest sourced from reference TRBV5-6 and TRBJ1-3, is DAGVTQSPTHLIKTRGQQVTLRCSPKSGHDTVSWYQQALGQGPQFIFQYYEEEERQRGNFPDRFSGHQFPNYSSELNVNALLLGDSALYLCASSPGLGLDTIYFGEGSWLTVV.

This clone was counted ten times or more. The J gene is TRBJ2-2, the V gene TRBV6-2 or TRBV6-3; D gene uncertain. V was pared by 6 bases and J by 3 bases, with 8 bases between. Germline V gives CDR1 MNHEY, CDR2 SVGEGT. The CDR3 spans 13 residues. The CDR3 coding sequence is TGTGCCAGCAGCCGCACCGACACCGGGGAGCTGTTTTTT. Protein product: CASSRTDTGELFF.

The V call is TRBV24-1, the J call TRBJ1-2; no clear D gene. This CDR3 has 16 residues. V lost 2 bases and J 0 bases, leaving 12 bases between the germline ends. The germline gives CDR1 KGHDR, CDR2 SFDVKD. The CDR3 nucleotides are TGTGCCACCAGTGATTCAAGGCATACTTCTAACTATGGCTACACCTTC. Amino acid sequence: CATSDSRHTSNYGYTF.

This chain links TRBV7-8 with TRBJ1-4, with D possibly matching TRBD1 (5 bases). The V gene's germline CDR1 is SGHVS and CDR2 FQNEAQ. This CDR3 has 14 residues. Trimming took off 6 bases at V and 8 bases at J, with 16 bases between the two ends. CDR3 sequence reads: CASSRETRGEKLFF. In nucleotides, the CDR3 is TGTGCCAGCAGTAGAGAGACCCGGGGCGAAAAACTGTTTTTT.

The V call is TRBV7-9, the J call TRBJ1-3, with 7 nucleotides matching TRBD1. Unmatched junction bases numbered 4, after V lost 2 bases and J lost 0 bases. This CDR3 has 16 residues. From germline, CDR1 is SEHNR and CDR2 FQNEAQ (reference sequence). The CDR3 spells CASSLRDSISGNTIYF. The CDR3 region has the DNA TGTGCCAGCAGCTTAAGGGACAGTATCTCTGGAAACACCATATATTTT.

V is TRBV5-8 and J is TRBJ2-3; D possibly matches TRBD1 or TRBD2 (5 bases each). The CDR3 runs 15 residues. The V end lost 4 bases, the J end lost 5 bases, and 17 bases lay between the germline ends. Germline assignment: CDR1 SGHTS and CDR2 YDEGEE. The CDR3 loop is CASSTIRGSVDTQYF. Here the CDR3 DNA reads TGTGCCAGCAGCACTATCCGGGGCTCGGTAGATACGCAGTATTTT.

The chain links TRBV7-5 to TRBJ2-7; the D call of TRBD1 is as the table states it, not checked on the DNA. TRBV7-5 corresponds to a pseudogene. CDR3 size: 13 residues. This chain's CDR3 is CARKHRGGYEQYF. Here the CDR3 DNA reads TGTGCCAGAAAACATAGAGGGGGCTACGAGCAGTACTTC.

The J gene is TRBJ2-5, the V gene TRBV3-1 (or the pseudogene TRBV3-2); a weak D match, TRBD2 (6 bases). V was shortened by 1 base and J by 4 bases, with 10 bases between the two germline ends. CDR1 LGHDT and CDR2 YNNKEL come from the germline V gene (reference sequence). The CDR3 extends over 14 amino acids. CDR3 region: CASSQAGDSETQYF. The CDR3 DNA reads as TGTGCCAGCAGCCAAGCCGGGGACTCAGAGACCCAGTACTTC.

The gene calls are TRBV5-4 and TRBJ1-1; TRBD1 agrees at 7 bases. V lost 5 bases and J lost 7; bases outside the gene matches: 8. This CDR3 spans 13 amino acids. CDR1 and CDR2 from the germline V gene are SGHNT and YYREEE (reference sequence). The CDR3 DNA is TGTGCCAGCAGATTTGACAGGGCGGGTGAAGCTTTCTTT. Protein: CASRFDRAGEAFF.

This clone was seen a single time. The V gene is TRBV5-6, the J gene TRBJ2-3, with D perhaps given as TRBD1 or TRBD2 (6 bases each). Germline assignment: CDR1 SGHDT and CDR2 YYEEEE. V was cut by 4 bases and J by 0 bases, with 15 bases left in between. This CDR3 contains 16 residues. CDR3 in amino acids: CASSANQGRSTDTQYF. CDR3 DNA sequence: TGTGCCAGCAGCGCCAACCAGGGGAGGAGCACAGATACGCAGTATTTT.

This clone was detected only a few times. In DNA form, the CDR3 reads TGTGCCAGCAGTCCGGACAGTAATCAGCCCCAGCATTTT. It encodes CASSPDSNQPQHF. The chain has TRBV6-4 and TRBJ1-5; D is possibly TRBD1 (6 bases). Trimming took 5 bases from V and 4 from J, leaving 9 bases between them. CDR1 is MRHNA, CDR2 SNTAGT, per germline. The CDR3 is 13 residues long.

This chain joins TRBV24-1 and TRBJ2-2; tentatively, D is TRBD2 (6 bases). Trimming shortened V by 7 bases and J by 4 bases, and 18 bases separated the two germline ends. CDR3 length: 16 amino acids. Per germline, CDR1 KGHDR and CDR2 SFDVKD. CDR3 in amino acids: CATSPGVSLLTGELFF. The CDR3 DNA sequence: TGTGCCACCAGCCCGGGAGTCAGTCTCCTCACCGGGGAGCTGTTTTTT.